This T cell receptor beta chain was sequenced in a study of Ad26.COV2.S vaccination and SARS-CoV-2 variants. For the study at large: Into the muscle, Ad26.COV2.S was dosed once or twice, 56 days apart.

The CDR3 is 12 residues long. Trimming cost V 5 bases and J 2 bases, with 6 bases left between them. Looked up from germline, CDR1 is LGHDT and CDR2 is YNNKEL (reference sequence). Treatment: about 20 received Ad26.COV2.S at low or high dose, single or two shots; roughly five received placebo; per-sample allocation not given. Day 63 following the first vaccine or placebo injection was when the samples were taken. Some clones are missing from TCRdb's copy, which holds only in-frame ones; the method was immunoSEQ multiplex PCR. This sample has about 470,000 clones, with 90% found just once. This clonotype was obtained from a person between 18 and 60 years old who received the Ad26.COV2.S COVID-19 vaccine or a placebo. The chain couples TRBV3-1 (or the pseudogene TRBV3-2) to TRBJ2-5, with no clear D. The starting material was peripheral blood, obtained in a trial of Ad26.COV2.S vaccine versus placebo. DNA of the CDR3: TGTGCCAGCAGCTCCCCTCAAGAGACCCAGTACTTC. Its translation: CASSSPQETQYF.